The rows below give T cell receptor beta chains drawn from one sample of a study of blood T cell repertoires in COVID-19. This table comes from immunoSEQ multiplex PCR, and its TCRdb copy is limited to in-frame clones, with some not included. The repertoire consists of around 50,000 clones, with less than 90% occurring once and the leading ten covering about 5.8%. The sequencing sample was made of peripheral blood. The receptors originated from a human donor in a cohort sampled during active COVID-19. Each CDR3 is given with its conserved first and last residue. The D gene is left open where the match is weak. Size is omitted from some rows. Given values are once, few, many or a class for expanded clones.

v_gene	abundance	d_gene	j_gene	CDR3nt	CDR3aa
TRBV6-5	NA	NA	TRBJ1-1	TGTGCCAGCAGTCCAGGGGTCACTGAAGCTTTCTTT	CASSPGVTEAFF
TRBV7-8	NA	NA	TRBJ2-3	TGTGCCAGCAGCTTGCGACTGGCAGATACGCAGTATTTT	CASSLRLADTQYF
TRBV11-3	NA	TRBD2	TRBJ2-5	TGTGCCAGCAGCTCCCGTCCCGGGACTAGCGGGGCTCCGCAAGAGACCCAGTACTTC	CASSSRPGTSGAPQETQYF
TRBV6-2/TRBV6-3	NA	NA	TRBJ2-7	TGTGCCAGCAGTTACAACCCTGGCTTTGGCATCAGCTCCTACGAGCAGTACTTC	CASSYNPGFGISSYEQYF
TRBV18	NA	TRBD1	TRBJ1-2	TGTGCCAGCTCTCCACAGGGGGAAGGTGGCTACACCTTC	CASSPQGEGGYTF
TRBV7-2	NA	NA	TRBJ2-1	TGTGCCAGCAGCTCCCAGGGAAACTCCTACAATGAGCAGTTCTTC	CASSSQGNSYNEQFF
TRBV6-5	NA	NA	TRBJ1-2	TGTGCCAGCACTTCTGACAGAGGAGTTCGGTCTGGCTACACCTTC	CASTSDRGVRSGYTF
TRBV6-5	NA	NA	TRBJ2-3	TGTGCCAGCAGAAACAGGGCCACAGATACGCAGTATTTT	CASRNRATDTQYF
TRBV7-7	NA	TRBD2	TRBJ2-2	TGTGCCAGCAGCCGACTAGCGGGGATTAACACCGGGGAGCTGTTTTTT	CASSRLAGINTGELFF
TRBV7-2	NA	NA	TRBJ2-1	TGTGCCAGCAGCTTTCGCAATGAGCAGTTCTTC	CASSFRNEQFF
TRBV7-9	few	TRBD1	TRBJ1-2	TGTGCCAGCAGCTTAGGACAGGGGGCCAACTATGGCTACACCTTC	CASSLGQGANYGYTF
TRBV7-9	NA	TRBD2	TRBJ2-3	TGTGCCAGCAGCTTAGCGCGGGGGGTTGGAGATACGCAGTATTTT	CASSLARGVGDTQYF
TRBV20-1	NA	NA	TRBJ1-4	TGCAGTGCTAGAGCTCCCCCCAAACTGTTTTTT	CSARAPPKLFF
TRBV4-2	NA	NA	TRBJ1-1	TGTGCCAGCAGCCAAGAACTTGTCACTGAAGCTTTCTTT	CASSQELVTEAFF
TRBV7-3	NA	TRBD1	TRBJ2-1	TGTGCCAGCAGGGACAGGTACAATGAGCAGTTCTTC	CASRDRYNEQFF
TRBV7-9	NA	NA	TRBJ1-5	TGTGCCAGCAGCTTAATGGGAGGCCCCAATCAGCCCCAGCATTTT	CASSLMGGPNQPQHF
TRBV6-5	NA	NA	TRBJ2-6	TGTGCCAGCAGTTACTTACAGGGTGCGGGGGCCAACGTCCTGACTTTC	CASSYLQGAGANVLTF
TRBV7-9	NA	NA	TRBJ2-1	TGTGCCAGCAGCTTAGGGAGCCCGAACAATGAGCAGTTCTTC	CASSLGSPNNEQFF
TRBV5-1	NA	NA	TRBJ2-2	TGCGCCAGCACCCAAAAGGGGCTCACCGGGGAGCTGTTTTTT	CASTQKGLTGELFF
TRBV7-9	NA	TRBD1	TRBJ2-3	TGTGCCAGCAGCCGAGGACAGGGAGTAGATACGCAGTATTTT	CASSRGQGVDTQYF
TRBV4-1	NA	TRBD1	TRBJ2-3	TGCGCCAGCAGCCAAGAGCCGCTAGGCGTGACAGGGGGTGGGAATACGCAGTATTTT	CASSQEPLGVTGGGNTQYF
TRBV4-1	NA	NA	TRBJ1-1	TGCGCCAGCAGCCAAGGGAGGGTTCGGAACACTGAAGCTTTCTTT	CASSQGRVRNTEAFF
TRBV9	NA	NA	TRBJ1-1	TGTGCCAGCAGCGTAGATTTGGAGGCTTCGGCTGAAGCTTTCTTT	CASSVDLEASAEAFF
TRBV10-1	NA	NA	TRBJ2-3	TGCGCCAGCAGTGAGGGGGCCCCGGTGAATACGCAGTATTTT	CASSEGAPVNTQYF
TRBV15	NA	TRBD1	TRBJ2-7	TGTGCCACCAGCAGAGGAGGGACAGCTAAGGAGCAGTACTTC	CATSRGGTAKEQYF
TRBV7-2	NA	TRBD2	TRBJ2-5	TGTGCCAGCAGCTTAGAAGGGGGACTAGCGGGGAAAGAGACCCAGTACTTC	CASSLEGGLAGKETQYF
TRBV4-3	NA	TRBD2	TRBJ2-1	TGCGCCAGCAGCCCACGGACTAGCGGGGGAGGCTCCTACAATGAGCAGTTCTTC	CASSPRTSGGGSYNEQFF
TRBV5-6	few	NA	TRBJ1-2	TGTGCCAGCACCCCCAGGGGAATGGGCTACACCTTC	CASTPRGMGYTF
TRBV13	NA	NA	TRBJ1-5	TGTGCCAGCAGCTTATCGGGGGGTAGCAATCAGCCCCAGCATTTT	CASSLSGGSNQPQHF
TRBV30	NA	NA	TRBJ2-3	TGTGCCTGGATTGGGCCCAGGGCCACAGATACGCAGTATTTT	CAWIGPRATDTQYF
TRBV7-6	once	TRBD2	TRBJ2-5	TGTGCCAGCAGCTTTTTATCCGGGGGGAGTGGAGAGACCCAGTACTTC	CASSFLSGGSGETQYF
TRBV2	NA	NA	TRBJ2-3	TGTGCCAGCAGTGCCCGGGGACTTCCCCTAAGAGATACGCAGTATTTT	CASSARGLPLRDTQYF
TRBV11-3	NA	NA	TRBJ2-7	TGTGCCAGCAGCCAGTCCCCTTCCTACGAGCAGTACTTC	CASSQSPSYEQYF
TRBV7-2	NA	NA	TRBJ1-2	TGTGCCAGCATCCGGGGGGGGAATAGGGACTATGGCTACACCTTC	CASIRGGNRDYGYTF
TRBV3-1/TRBV3-2	once	TRBD2	TRBJ2-7	TGTGCCAGCAGCCCGGGGGGAACCTACGAGCAGTACTTC	CASSPGGTYEQYF
TRBV9	NA	NA	TRBJ2-6	TGTGCCAGCAGTTTACCAGGCAGGGGCAGCTCTGGGGCCAACGTCCTGACTTTC	CASSLPGRGSSGANVLTF
TRBV30	few	TRBD2	TRBJ2-7	TGTGCCTGGGGACCACCCGGGGGGGACAAGCAGTACTTC	CAWGPPGGDKQYF
TRBV6-4	NA	TRBD1	TRBJ1-6	TGTGCCAGCAGTGAGGACAGGAGTTCACCCCTCCACTTT	CASSEDRSSPLHF
TRBV11-2	NA	NA	TRBJ2-7	TGTGCCAGCAGCCAATCATCGGGATTCCGCTACGAGCAGTACTTC	CASSQSSGFRYEQYF
TRBV5-1	NA	TRBD2	TRBJ2-3	TGCGCCAGCAGCCTTAGCGGGGATTCTACAGATACGCAGTATTTT	CASSLSGDSTDTQYF
TRBV28	NA	NA	TRBJ1-6	TGTGCCAGCAGCACAATGACAGGCGTCAATTCACCCCTCCACTTT	CASSTMTGVNSPLHF
TRBV3-1/TRBV3-2	few	NA	TRBJ1-1	TGTGCCAGCAGCCAAGATTGGGGTCGGAGGAGCACTGAAGCTTTCTTT	CASSQDWGRRSTEAFF
TRBV24-1	NA	TRBD2	TRBJ2-5	TGTGCCACCAGTGAAGGGACTAGCAGCCAAGAGACCCAGTACTTC	CATSEGTSSQETQYF